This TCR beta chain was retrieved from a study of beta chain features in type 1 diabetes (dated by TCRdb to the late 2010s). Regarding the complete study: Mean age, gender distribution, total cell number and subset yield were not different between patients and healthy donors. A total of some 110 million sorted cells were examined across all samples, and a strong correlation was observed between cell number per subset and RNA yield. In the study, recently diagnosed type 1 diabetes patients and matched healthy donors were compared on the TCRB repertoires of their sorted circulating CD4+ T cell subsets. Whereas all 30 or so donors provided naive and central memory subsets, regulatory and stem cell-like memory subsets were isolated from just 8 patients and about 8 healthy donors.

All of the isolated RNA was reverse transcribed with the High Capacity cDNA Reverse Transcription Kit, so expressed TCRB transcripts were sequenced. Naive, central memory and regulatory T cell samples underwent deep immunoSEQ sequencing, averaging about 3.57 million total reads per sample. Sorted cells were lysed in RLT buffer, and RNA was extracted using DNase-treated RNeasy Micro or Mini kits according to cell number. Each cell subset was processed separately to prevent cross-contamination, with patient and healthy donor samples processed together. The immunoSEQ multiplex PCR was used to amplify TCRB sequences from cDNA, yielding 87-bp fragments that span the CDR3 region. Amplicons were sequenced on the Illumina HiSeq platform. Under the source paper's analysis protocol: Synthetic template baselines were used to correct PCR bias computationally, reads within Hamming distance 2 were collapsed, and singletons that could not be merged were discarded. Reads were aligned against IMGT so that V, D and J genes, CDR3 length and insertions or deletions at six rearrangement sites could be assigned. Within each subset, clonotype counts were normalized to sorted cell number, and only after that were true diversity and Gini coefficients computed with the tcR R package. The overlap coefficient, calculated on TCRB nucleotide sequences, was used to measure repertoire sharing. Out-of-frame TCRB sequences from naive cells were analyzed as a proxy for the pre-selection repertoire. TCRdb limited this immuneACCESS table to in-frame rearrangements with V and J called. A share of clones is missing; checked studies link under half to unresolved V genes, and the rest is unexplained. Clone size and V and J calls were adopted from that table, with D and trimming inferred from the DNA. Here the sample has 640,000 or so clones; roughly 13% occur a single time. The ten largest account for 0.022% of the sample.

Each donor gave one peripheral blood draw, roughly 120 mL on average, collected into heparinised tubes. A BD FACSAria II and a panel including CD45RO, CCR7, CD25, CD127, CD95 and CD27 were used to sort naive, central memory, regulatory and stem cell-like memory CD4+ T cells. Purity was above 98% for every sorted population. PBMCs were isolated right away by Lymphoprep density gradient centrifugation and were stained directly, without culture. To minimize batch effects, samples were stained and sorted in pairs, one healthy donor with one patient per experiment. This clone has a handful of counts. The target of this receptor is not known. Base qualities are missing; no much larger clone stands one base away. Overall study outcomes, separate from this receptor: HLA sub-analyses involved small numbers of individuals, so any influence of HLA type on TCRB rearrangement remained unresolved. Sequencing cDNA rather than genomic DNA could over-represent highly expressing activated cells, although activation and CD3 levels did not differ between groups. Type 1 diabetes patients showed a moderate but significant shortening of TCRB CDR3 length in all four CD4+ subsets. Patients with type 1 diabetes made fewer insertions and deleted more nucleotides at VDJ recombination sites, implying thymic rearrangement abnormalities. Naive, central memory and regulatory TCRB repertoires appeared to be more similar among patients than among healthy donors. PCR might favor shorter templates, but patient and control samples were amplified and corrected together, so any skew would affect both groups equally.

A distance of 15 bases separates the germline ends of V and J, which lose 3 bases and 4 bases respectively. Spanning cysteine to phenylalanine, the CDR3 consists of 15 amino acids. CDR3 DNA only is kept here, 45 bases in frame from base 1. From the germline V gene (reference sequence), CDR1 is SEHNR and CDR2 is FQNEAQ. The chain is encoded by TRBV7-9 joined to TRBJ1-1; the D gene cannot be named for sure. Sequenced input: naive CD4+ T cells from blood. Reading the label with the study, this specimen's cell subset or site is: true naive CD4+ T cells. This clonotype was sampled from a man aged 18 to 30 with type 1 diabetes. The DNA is TGTGCCAGCAGCTTTCGGCCGGAGGTGGGCACTGAAGCTTTCTTT. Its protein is CASSFRPEVGTEAFF.